The clone carrying this T cell receptor beta chain was recorded a few times. As yet, its antigen is unknown. The CDR3 totals 12 residues. V was clipped by 8 bases and J by 4 bases, with 11 bases between them. Germline V gene data show CDR1 as LNHDA and CDR2 as SQIVND (reference sequence). The data derive from a study of T cell responses to AZD1222 COVID-19 vaccine. The repertoire was sequenced with immunoSEQ multiplex PCR; TCRdb's copy has only in-frame clones and lacks some. The data contain tens of thousands of clones, roughly nine tenths of them singletons. Study-wide points: Two AZD1222 doses significantly raised spike-specific TCR breadth and depth over controls.

This TCR was recovered from an adult in good health. The chain recombines TRBV19 with TRBJ1-1; possible D gene TRBD1, 5 bases. The specimen comprised peripheral blood, sampled on day 0 of AZD1222 vaccination. The CDR3 reads CASARRGTEAFF. CDR3 sequence (DNA): TGTGCCAGTGCCAGAAGGGGCACTGAAGCTTTCTTT.